This is a list of T cell receptor beta chains from one sample in a study of CD8 T cells in Susac syndrome. MiXCR was run by TCRdb on the immunoSEQ multiplex PCR reads, yielding one entry per CDR3 protein. The sample carries 300,000 or so distinct CDR3 sequences, roughly 94% recorded once. Sequencing used CD4+ T cells from PBMCs. These receptors came from a human donor with multiple sclerosis. Both conserved end residues are trimmed from each CDR3.

v_call	j_call	cdr3_aa
TRBV20-1	TRBJ1-3	SANEGGARAGNTIY
TRBV6-6	TRBJ1-2	ASKTGRTNYGYT
TRBV7-2	TRBJ2-7	ASSLVRAGGRSEQY
TRBV4-3	TRBJ2-4	ASSQDTASTNIQY
TRBV7-3	TRBJ2-2	ASSPQPSGALRTGELF
TRBV6-6	TRBJ2-6	ASGREGPGANVLT
TRBV4-1	TRBJ2-3	ASSQVSWAPTDTQY
TRBV2	TRBJ1-5	ASSGGRLGVQPQH
TRBV24-1	TRBJ2-3	ATSDFGKAGQHTDTQY
TRBV19	TRBJ2-3	ASSMQAGADTQY
TRBV12-3/TRBV12-4	TRBJ2-7	ASSPRGTSGAQY
TRBV18	TRBJ1-2	ASSKSPGQDGYT
TRBV7-9	TRBJ1-1	ASRDQGTGKNTEAF
TRBV7-9	TRBJ1-1	ASSPGQGGVFNTEAF
TRBV18	TRBJ1-1	ASSPLSDTEAF
TRBV20-1	TRBJ1-4	SARHSNEKLF
TRBV7-2	TRBJ2-5	ASSSAGQETQY
TRBV19	TRBJ2-3	ATSPTGATDTQY
TRBV12-3/TRBV12-4	TRBJ1-5	ASSFGVGQPQH
TRBV4-1	TRBJ1-2	ASSLNRATSYYGYT
TRBV20-1	TRBJ2-1	SARTSGGTKPYNEQF
TRBV12-3/TRBV12-4	TRBJ1-1	ASSFRGMNTEAF
TRBV7-2	TRBJ2-2	ASSWDLSTGELF
TRBV15	TRBJ2-7	ATSRTPQGAGEQY
TRBV5-1	TRBJ2-2	ASSLEGGTTGELF
TRBV7-2	TRBJ2-3	ASSLAGTTFSTQY
TRBV27	TRBJ1-1	ASSPRPKLNTEAF
TRBV3-1	TRBJ1-2	ASSQAGTEPYYGYT
TRBV7-9	TRBJ2-2	ASSWGYRTGELF
TRBV30	TRBJ1-5	AWTKDLSNQPQH
TRBV6-1	TRBJ2-3	ASSALAGGSDTQY
TRBV11-2	TRBJ2-7	ASSFQQGRSEQY
TRBV6-5	TRBJ1-3	ASSYSGTGSSGNTIY
TRBV6-6	TRBJ2-3	ASSYDRPDTQY
TRBV4-1	TRBJ1-5	ASSQLIRVSQPQH
TRBV7-2	TRBJ1-1	ASSLAARGTEAF
TRBV4-3	TRBJ2-3	ASSQVSSRTDTQY
TRBV18	TRBJ2-7	ASSPSGVEQY
TRBV7-8	TRBJ1-2	ASSAVGVGYT
TRBV20-1	TRBJ1-1	SAPANTEAF
TRBV29-1	TRBJ2-2	SATPYEAGELF
TRBV6-2/TRBV6-3	TRBJ1-2	ASRPLTGQGAQDYGYT
TRBV6-2/TRBV6-3	TRBJ2-1	ASSYRGSLPSNFYNEQF
TRBV7-9	TRBJ2-3	ASSRAVNSDTQY
TRBV7-2	TRBJ2-7	ASSLESSSSYEQY
TRBV18	TRBJ2-7	ASSPPDLDLHEQY